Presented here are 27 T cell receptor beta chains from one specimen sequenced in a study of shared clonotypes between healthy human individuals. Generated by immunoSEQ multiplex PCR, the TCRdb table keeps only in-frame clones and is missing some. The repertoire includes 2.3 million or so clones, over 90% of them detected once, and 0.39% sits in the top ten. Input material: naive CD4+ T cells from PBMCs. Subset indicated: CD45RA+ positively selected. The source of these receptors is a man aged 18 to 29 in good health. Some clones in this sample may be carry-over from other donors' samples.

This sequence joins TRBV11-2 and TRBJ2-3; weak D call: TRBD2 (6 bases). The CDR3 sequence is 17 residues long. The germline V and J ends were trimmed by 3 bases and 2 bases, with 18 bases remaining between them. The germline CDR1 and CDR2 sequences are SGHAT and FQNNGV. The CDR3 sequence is CASSFSRPGAYTDTQYF. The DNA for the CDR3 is TGTGCCAGCAGCTTTTCCCGGCCGGGAGCCTACACAGATACGCAGTATTTT.

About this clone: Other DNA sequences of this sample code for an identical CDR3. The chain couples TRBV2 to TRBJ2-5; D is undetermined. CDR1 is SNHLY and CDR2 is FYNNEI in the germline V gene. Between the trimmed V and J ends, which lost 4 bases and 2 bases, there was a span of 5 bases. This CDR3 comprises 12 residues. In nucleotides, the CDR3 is TGTGCCAGCAGTGTGGTTCAAGAGACCCAGTACTTC. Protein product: CASSVVQETQYF.

The CDR3 bases are TGTGCCAGCAGCTTTTCGAGCACAGATACGCAGTATTTT. Amino acids: CASSFSSTDTQYF. V and J are TRBV7-9 and TRBJ2-3, with D hard to call. The CDR3 runs to 13 residues. CDR1 SEHNR and CDR2 FQNEAQ come from the germline V gene (reference sequence). The ends were cut back, 3 bases at V and 0 bases at J, with 4 bases in the middle. Using reference TRBV7-9 and TRBJ2-3 for the parts outside the CDR3, the full variable domain is DTGVSQNPRHKITKRGQNVTFRCDPISEHNRLYWYRQTLGQGPEFLTYFQNEAQLEKSRLLSDRFSAERPKGSFSTLEIQRTEQGDSAMYLCASSFSSTDTQYFGPGTRLTVL.

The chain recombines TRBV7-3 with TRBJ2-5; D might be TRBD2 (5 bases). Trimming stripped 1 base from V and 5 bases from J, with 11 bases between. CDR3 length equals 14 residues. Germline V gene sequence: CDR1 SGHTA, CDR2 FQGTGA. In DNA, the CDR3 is TGTGCCAGCAGCTTAAACGGGGTTGGGGAGACCCAGTACTTC. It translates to CASSLNGVGETQYF.

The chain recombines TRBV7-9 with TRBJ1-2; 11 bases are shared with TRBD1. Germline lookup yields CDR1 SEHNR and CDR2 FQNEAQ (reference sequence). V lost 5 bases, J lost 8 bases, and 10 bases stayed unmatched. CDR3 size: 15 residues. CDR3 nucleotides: TGTGCCAGCAGCCGTCCCGGGACAGGGGGAGAGGGCTACACCTTC. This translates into CASSRPGTGGEGYTF.

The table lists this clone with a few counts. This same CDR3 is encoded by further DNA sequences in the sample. The CDR3 DNA reads TGTGCCAGCAGCTTTAGCGGGAGCTCCTACAATGAGCAGTTCTTC. This sequence encodes CASSFSGSSYNEQFF. The gene calls are TRBV11-3 and TRBJ2-1; TRBD2 matches at 9 bases. The CDR3 consists of 15 residues. Germline V CDR1 and CDR2: SGHNT, YENEEA. V lost 3 bases, J lost 0 bases, and 0 bases stayed unmatched.

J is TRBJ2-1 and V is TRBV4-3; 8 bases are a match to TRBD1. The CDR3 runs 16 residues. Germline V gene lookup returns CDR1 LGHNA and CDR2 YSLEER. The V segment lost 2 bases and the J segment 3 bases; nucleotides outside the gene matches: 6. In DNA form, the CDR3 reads TGCGCCAGCAGCCAACAATGGACAGGGCACTACAATGAGCAGTTCTTC. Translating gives CASSQQWTGHYNEQFF.

In DNA form, the CDR3 reads TGTGCCACCAGCAGAGCGACCGGGACGCACTATGGCTACACCTTC. Encoded protein: CATSRATGTHYGYTF. The chain has TRBV15 and TRBJ1-2, with a weak D call TRBD1 (5 bases). V lost 1 base and J lost 3, with 12 bases in between. CDR3 length: 15 amino acids. Germline CDR1 and CDR2: LNHNV and YYDKDF (reference sequence).

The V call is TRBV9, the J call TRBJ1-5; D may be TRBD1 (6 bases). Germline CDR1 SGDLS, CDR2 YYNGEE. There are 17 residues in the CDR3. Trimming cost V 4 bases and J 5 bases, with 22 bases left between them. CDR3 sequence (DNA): TGTGCCAGCAGCCCCACCCCCTCCGGGGGCGCGGATCAGCCCCAGCATTTT. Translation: CASSPTPSGGADQPQHF.

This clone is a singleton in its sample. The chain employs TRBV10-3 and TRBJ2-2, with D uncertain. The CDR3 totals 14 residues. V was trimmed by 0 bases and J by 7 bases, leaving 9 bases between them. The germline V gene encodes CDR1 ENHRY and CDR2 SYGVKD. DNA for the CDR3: TGTGCCATCAGTGAGTCGATACTCTACGGGGAGCTGTTTTTT. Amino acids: CAISESILYGELFF.

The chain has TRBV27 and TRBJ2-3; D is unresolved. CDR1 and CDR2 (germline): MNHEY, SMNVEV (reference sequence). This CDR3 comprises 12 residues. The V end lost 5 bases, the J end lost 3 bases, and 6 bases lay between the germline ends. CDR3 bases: TGTGCCAGCAGTGCGGCTACAGATACGCAGTATTTT. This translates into CASSAATDTQYF.

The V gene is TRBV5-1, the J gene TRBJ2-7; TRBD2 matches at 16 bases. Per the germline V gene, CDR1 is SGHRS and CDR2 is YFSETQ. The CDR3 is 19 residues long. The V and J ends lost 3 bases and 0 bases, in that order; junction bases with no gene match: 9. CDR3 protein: CASSSEGTSGRAGSYEQYF. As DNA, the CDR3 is TGCGCCAGCAGCTCCGAGGGGACTAGCGGGAGGGCCGGCTCCTACGAGCAGTACTTC.

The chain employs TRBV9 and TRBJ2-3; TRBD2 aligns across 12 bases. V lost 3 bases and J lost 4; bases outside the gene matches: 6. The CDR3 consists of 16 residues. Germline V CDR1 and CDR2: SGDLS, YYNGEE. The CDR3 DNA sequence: TGTGCCAGCAGCGCAAGACTAGCGGGAGTAGCAGATACGCAGTATTTT. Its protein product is CASSARLAGVADTQYF. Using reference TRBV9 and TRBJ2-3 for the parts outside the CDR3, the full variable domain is DSGVTQTPKHLITATGQRVTLRCSPRSGDLSVYWYQQSLDQGLQFLIQYYNGEERAKGNILERFSAQQFPDLHSELNLSSLELGDSALYFCASSARLAGVADTQYFGPGTRLTVL.

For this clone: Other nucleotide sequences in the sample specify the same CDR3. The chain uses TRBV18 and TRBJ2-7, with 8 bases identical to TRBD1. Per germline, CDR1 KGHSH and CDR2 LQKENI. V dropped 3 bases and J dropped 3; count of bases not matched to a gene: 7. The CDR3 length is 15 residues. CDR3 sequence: CASSPGTGGLYEQYF. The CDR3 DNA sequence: TGTGCCAGCTCACCGGGGACAGGCGGGCTCTACGAGCAGTACTTC.

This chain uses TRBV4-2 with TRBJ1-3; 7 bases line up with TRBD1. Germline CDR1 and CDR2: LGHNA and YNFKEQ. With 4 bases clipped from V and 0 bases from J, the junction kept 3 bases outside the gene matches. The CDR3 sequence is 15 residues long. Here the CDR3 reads CASSLRTGSGNTIYF. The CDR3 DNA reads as TGTGCCAGCAGCCTAAGGACAGGCTCTGGAAACACCATATATTTT.

CDR3 sequence reads: CASSVQGRGPYEQYF. DNA of the CDR3: TGTGCCAGTAGTGTACAGGGTCGGGGCCCCTACGAGCAGTACTTC. The J gene is TRBJ2-7, the V gene TRBV19, with D perhaps TRBD1 (6 bases). The CDR3 has 15 residues. The V and J ends lost 5 bases and 2 bases respectively, with 16 bases between them. Germline CDR1 and CDR2: LNHDA and SQIVND (reference sequence).

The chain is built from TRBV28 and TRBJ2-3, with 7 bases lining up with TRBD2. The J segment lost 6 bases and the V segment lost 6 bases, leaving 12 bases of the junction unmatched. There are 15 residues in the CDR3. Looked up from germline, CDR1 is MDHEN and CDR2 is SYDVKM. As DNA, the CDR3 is TGTGCCAGCAGCCTTTCGCGGGAGCTTGGGGATACGCAGTATTTT. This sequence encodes CASSLSRELGDTQYF.

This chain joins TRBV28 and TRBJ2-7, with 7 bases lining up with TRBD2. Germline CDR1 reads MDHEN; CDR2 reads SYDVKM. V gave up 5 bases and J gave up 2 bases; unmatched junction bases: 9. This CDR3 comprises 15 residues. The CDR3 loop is CASSRSGALTYEQYF. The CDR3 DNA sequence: TGTGCCAGCAGTCGAAGCGGGGCTTTAACCTACGAGCAGTACTTC. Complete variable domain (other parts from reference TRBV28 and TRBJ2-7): DVKVTQSSRYLVKRTGEKVFLECVQDMDHENMFWYRQDPGLGLRLIYFSYDVKMKEKGDIPEGYSVSREKKERFSLILESASTNQTSMYLCASSRSGALTYEQYFGPGTRLTVT.

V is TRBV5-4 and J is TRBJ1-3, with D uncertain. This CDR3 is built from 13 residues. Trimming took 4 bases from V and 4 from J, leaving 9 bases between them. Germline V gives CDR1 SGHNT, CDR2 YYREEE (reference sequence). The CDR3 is CASSLLRGNTIYF. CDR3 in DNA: TGTGCCAGCAGCCTCCTCCGGGGAAACACCATATATTTT.

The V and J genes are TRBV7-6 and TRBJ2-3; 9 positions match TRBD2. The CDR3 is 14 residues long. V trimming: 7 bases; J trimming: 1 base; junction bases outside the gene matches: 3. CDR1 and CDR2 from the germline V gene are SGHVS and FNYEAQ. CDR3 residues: CASKRLAGTDTQYF. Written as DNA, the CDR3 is TGTGCCAGCAAAAGACTAGCGGGCACAGATACGCAGTATTTT.

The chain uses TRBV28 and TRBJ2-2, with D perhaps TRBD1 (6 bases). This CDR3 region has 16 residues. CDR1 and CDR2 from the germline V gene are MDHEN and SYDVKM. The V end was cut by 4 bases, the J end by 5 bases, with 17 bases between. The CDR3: CASSSYRARQTGELFF. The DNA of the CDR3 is TGTGCCAGCAGTTCCTACAGGGCCCGTCAGACCGGGGAGCTGTTTTTT.

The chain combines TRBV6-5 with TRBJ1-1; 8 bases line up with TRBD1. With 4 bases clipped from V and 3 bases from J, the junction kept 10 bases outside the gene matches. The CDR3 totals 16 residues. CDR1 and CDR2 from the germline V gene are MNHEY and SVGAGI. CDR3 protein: CASSSLRGRKDTEAFF. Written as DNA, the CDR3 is TGTGCCAGCAGTTCCCTCAGGGGGCGCAAAGACACTGAAGCTTTCTTT.

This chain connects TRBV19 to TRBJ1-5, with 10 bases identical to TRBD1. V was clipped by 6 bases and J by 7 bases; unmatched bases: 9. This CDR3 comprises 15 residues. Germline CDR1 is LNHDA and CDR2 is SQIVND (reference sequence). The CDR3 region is CASRLHGTGEQPQHF. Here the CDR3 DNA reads TGTGCCAGTAGACTTCACGGGACAGGGGAGCAGCCCCAGCATTTT.

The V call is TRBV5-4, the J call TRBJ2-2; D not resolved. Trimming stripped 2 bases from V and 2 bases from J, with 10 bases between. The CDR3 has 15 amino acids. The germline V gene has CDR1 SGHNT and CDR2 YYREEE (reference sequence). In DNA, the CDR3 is TGTGCCAGCAGCTTAGGTCTAGGAAACACCGGGGAGCTGTTTTTT. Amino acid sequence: CASSLGLGNTGELFF.

CDR3: CATEPFLAGRTDTQYF. For the CDR3, the DNA is TGTGCCACCGAACCTTTCCTAGCGGGACGCACAGATACGCAGTATTTT. The chain links TRBV7-9 to TRBJ2-3, with 9 bases identical to TRBD2. The CDR3 loop spans 16 amino acids. The trim removed 10 bases at V and 1 base at J, leaving 12 bases unmatched. In germline, CDR1 is SEHNR, CDR2 FQNEAQ (reference sequence).

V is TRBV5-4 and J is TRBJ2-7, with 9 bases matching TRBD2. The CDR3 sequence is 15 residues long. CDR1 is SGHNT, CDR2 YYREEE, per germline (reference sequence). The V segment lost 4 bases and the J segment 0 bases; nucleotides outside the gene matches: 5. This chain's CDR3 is CASSRAGGHSYEQYF. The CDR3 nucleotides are TGTGCCAGCAGCCGAGCGGGAGGACACTCCTACGAGCAGTACTTC. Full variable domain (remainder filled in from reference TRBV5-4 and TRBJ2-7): ETGVTQSPTHLIKTRGQQVTLRCSSQSGHNTVSWYQQALGQGPQFIFQYYREEENGRGNFPPRFSGLQFPNYSSELNVNALELDDSALYLCASSRAGGHSYEQYFGPGTRLTVT.

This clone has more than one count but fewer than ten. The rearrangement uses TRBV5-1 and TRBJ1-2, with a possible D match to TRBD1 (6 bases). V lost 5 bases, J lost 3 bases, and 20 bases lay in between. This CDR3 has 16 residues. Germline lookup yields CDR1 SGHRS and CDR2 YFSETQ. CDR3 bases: TGCGCCAGCAGTCAGGATACAGGGTGGAGGCACTATGGCTACACCTTC. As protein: CASSQDTGWRHYGYTF.